The T cell receptor (beta chain) described here comes from a study of T cell repertoires in cytomegalovirus infection. Whole-study context: Public TCR beta signature analysis indicated the presence of both CMV infection and matching HLA type.

One entry per CDR3 protein, called by TCRdb with MiXCR from the reads. In the table there are 680,000 or so distinct CDR3 sequences, 35% of which are singletons. Study-level results: The ex vivo response showed dominance by HLA-C-restricted CMV-specific TCR beta clonotypes. The cumulative frequency of public TCR beta families distinguished individuals who carried CMV together with the relevant HLA.

Turning to this clonotype: Its antigen is unknown.

Trimming took 2 bases from V and 2 from J; bases not matched to a gene: 6. Germline CDR1 and CDR2: SGHVS and FNYEAQ. The CDR3 extends over 15 amino acids. This TCR came from a human donor in good health (CMV status not recorded). Some clones in this sample may be carry-over from other donors' samples. V and J are TRBV7-6 and TRBJ2-7; TRBD1 aligns across 7 bases. Sequencing was done on a sample of PBMCs. DNA for the CDR3: TGTGCCAGCAGCTTATCAGAGGGGACAGCCTACGAGCAGTACTTC. It translates to CASSLSEGTAYEQYF.